This entry is about one TCR beta chain. Some clones are missing from TCRdb's copy, which holds only in-frame ones; the method was immunoSEQ multiplex PCR. This table has hundreds of thousands of clones, approximately 88% appearing once. The data derive from a study of blood T cell repertoires in COVID-19. The CDR3 length is 16 residues. CDR1 is SGHDT, CDR2 YYEEEE, per germline. The V end lost 5 bases, the J end lost 1 base, and 13 bases lay between the germline ends. This TCR was recovered from a woman in her 30s with acute or convalescent COVID-19. Material: peripheral blood. The rearrangement uses TRBV5-6 and TRBJ2-6, with a tentative D call TRBD2 (6 bases). In nucleotides, the CDR3 is TGTGCCAGCAGACCCCTTCGGGGGTCTGGGGCCAACGTCCTGACTTTC. Translation: CASRPLRGSGANVLTF.